In its sample, the clone carrying this T cell receptor (beta chain) was seen many times. The antigen is not known. The V gene's germline CDR1 is SGHTS and CDR2 YDEGEE. The length of the CDR3 is 15 residues. Deletions cut 4 bases from V and 4 bases from J, with 17 bases between. This specimen comes from a study of T cells in Graves' hyperthyroidism and ophthalmopathy. The wider study: At the time of initial diagnosis and before any treatment, peripheral blood was collected. Points from the study as a whole: Within blood appeared most thyroid clonotypes that had expanded above 0.001.

From RNA transcripts, TCR beta CDR3 regions were amplified. The HTBI set primed first-round TCR CDR3 RT-PCR. TCRdb processed the multiplex PCR reads anew with MiXCR; each CDR3 protein has one entry. The table records some 690,000 distinct CDR3 sequences, approximately 15% of them present only once. The definition of stable Graves' hyperthyroidism was no ophthalmopathy progression within 18 months. The receptor was isolated from a man in his forties or fifties with Graves' hyperthyroidism. The chain has TRBV5-8 and TRBJ1-2, with D possibly TRBD1 on 5 matching bases. The sequenced material came from blood. CDR3 amino acids: CASSRPGPDFYGYTF. In DNA form, the CDR3 reads TGTGCCAGCAGCCGACCGGGACCCGATTTCTATGGCTACACCTTC.